These T cell receptor beta chains were read from a single sample in a study of human T cells and chemical hapten exposure. TCRdb used MiXCR to reprocess the RACE reads, holding one entry per CDR3 protein. The sample yields about 65,000 distinct CDR3 sequences, approximately 6.2% seen once. Specimen: whole blood. These receptors were taken from a female donor in good health. Some clones in this sample may be carry-over from other donors' samples. Both conserved end residues are part of each CDR3. Not every row has a clone size; where given, it reads once, few, many or a size class.

clone size,V gene,CDR3 protein
many,TRBV27,CASSLGETQYF
many,TRBV12-3/TRBV12-4,CASSSPLNDRVRNEQFF
many,TRBV20-1,CSARDSSRLGANQPQHF
many,TRBV29-1,CSARDRLNEKLFF
few,TRBV30,CAWRRQGGQPFQETQYF
many,TRBV7-2,CASSLAPYGAGGDTQYF
many,TRBV20-1,CSASPDRGRTNQPQHF
many,TRBV20-1,CRVTGPMNTEAFF
many,TRBV28,CASTPASGRQSTDTQYF
many,TRBV7-9,CASSGLTGGRTGELFF
NA,TRBV29-1,CSVGARLGEQFF
NA,TRBV6-6,CAGRITGGGQYF
NA,TRBV30,CAWSLEDTGELFF
NA,TRBV12-3/TRBV12-4,CASSEIQGGGNIQYF
NA,TRBV7-8,CASSLEAGYTDTQYF
many,TRBV6-1,CASRVHHKYEQYF
NA,TRBV4-3,CASSQERGLGGYTF
many,TRBV29-1,CSVVEPGLVIYEQYF
NA,TRBV6-6,CASSYSPTEDLPSYEQYF
NA,TRBV5-6,CASSRTSRRNEKLFF
many,TRBV10-3,CAISEHRQTYNEQFF
NA,TRBV2,CASGDPSGRDSEQFF
few,TRBV9,CASSVGLGTSEPQHF
NA,TRBV10-3,CAISGDRENTEAFF
few,TRBV20-1,CSARPIAGVEQYF
many,TRBV15,CATSRDHPGQGGIQYF
NA,TRBV7-9,CASSSRTETYEQYF
NA,TRBV20-1,CSASTGTHYEQYF
many,TRBV6-1,CASSPRAQETQYF
few,TRBV12-3/TRBV12-4,CASSAVLRGRGTDTQYF
many,TRBV7-2,CASSLLSGSHEKLFF
few,TRBV7-2,CASSLYRNPRTFYEQYF
many,TRBV20-1,CSAPSGRSYNEQFF
many,TRBV13,CASSLAGGDTQYF
few,TRBV20-1,CSVVPTTVDTQYF
few,TRBV5-5,CASSFTGGNQPQHF
few,TRBV20-1,CSASSGRTETQYF
few,TRBV20-1,CSARAGTVSREAFF
many,TRBV5-8,CASSWTVNEQFF